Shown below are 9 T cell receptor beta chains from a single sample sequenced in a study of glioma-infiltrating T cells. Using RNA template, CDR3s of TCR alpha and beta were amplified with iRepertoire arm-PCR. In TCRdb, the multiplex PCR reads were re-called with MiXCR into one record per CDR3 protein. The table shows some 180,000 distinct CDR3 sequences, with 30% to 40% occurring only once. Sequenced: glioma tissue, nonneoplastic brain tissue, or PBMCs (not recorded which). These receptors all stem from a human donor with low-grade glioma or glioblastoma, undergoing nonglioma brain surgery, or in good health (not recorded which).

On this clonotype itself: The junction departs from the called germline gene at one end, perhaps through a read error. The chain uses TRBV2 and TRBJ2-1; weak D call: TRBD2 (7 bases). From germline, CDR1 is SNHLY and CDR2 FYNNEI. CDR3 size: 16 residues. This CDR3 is CASSEGPSGPGDEQLF. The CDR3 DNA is TGTGCCAGCAGTGAAGGGCCTAGCGGACCAGGGGATGAGCAGCTCTTC.

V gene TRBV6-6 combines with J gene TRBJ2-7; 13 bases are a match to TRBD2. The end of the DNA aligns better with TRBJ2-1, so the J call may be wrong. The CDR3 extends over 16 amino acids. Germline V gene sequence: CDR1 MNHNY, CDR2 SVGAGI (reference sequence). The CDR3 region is CARRTSGSRFLDEQFF. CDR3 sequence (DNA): TGTGCCAGGCGGACTAGCGGGAGTAGGTTCTTGGATGAGCAGTTCTTC.

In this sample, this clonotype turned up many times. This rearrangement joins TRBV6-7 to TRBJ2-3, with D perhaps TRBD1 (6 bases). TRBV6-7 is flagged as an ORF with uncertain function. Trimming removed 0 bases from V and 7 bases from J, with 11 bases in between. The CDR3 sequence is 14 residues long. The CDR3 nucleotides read TGTGCCAGCAGTTACTCGCCGGGACACTATACGCAGTATTTT. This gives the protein CASSYSPGHYTQYF.

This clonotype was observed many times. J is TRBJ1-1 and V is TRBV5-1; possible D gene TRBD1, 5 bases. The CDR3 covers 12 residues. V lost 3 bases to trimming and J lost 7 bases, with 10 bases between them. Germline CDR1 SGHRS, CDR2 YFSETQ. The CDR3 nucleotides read TGCGCCAGCAGCTACCCAGGGAATGAAGCTTTCTTT. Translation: CASSYPGNEAFF.

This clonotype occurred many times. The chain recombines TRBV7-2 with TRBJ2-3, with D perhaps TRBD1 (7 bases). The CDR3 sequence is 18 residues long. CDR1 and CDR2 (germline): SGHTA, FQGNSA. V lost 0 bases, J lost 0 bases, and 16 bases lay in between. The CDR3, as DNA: TGTGCCAGCAGCTTAGCCAGGGGGGAGGAAAGCAGCACAGATACGCAGTATTTT. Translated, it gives CASSLARGEESSTDTQYF. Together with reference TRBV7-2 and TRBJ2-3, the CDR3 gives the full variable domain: GAGVSQSPSNKVTEKGKDVELRCDPISGHTALYWYRQSLGQGLEFLIYFQGNSAPDKSGLPSDRFSAERTGGSVSTLTIQRTQQEDSAVYLCASSLARGEESSTDTQYFGPGTRLTVL.

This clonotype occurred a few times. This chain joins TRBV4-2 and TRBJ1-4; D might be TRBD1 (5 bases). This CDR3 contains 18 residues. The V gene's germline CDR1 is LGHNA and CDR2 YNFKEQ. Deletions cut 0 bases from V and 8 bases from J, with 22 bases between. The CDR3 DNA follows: TGTGCCAGCAGCCAAGACCTTACAGGACCGTCTCGGGGCGAAAAACTGTTTTTT. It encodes CASSQDLTGPSRGEKLFF.

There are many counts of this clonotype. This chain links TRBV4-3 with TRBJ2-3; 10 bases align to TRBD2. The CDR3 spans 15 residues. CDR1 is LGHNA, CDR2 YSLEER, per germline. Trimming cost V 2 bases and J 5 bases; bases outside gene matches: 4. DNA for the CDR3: TGCGCCAGCAGCCAATCTAGCGGGAGTATAGATACGCAGTATTTT. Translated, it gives CASSQSSGSIDTQYF.

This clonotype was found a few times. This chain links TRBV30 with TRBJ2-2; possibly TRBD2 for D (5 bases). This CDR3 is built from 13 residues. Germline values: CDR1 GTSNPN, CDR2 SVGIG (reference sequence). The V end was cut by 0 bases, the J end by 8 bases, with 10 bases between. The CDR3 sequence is CAWSVQGGGELFF. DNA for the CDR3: TGTGCCTGGAGTGTACAAGGCGGGGGGGAGCTGTTTTTT.

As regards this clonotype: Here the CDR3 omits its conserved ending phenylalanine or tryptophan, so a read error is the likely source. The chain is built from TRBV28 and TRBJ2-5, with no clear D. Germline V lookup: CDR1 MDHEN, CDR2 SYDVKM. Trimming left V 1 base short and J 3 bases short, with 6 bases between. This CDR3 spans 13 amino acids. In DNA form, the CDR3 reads TGTGCCAGCAGTTTATCCGGCGAAGAGACCCAGTACCTC. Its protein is CASSLSGEETQYL.